This T cell receptor beta chain was sequenced for a study of PD-L1 blockade in urothelial cancer. The overall study: The analyses of blood took place 3 weeks (second dose) and 6 weeks after treatment start. A median roughly 150,000 T cells were found in blood samples.

Deletions cut 7 bases from V and 5 bases from J, with 22 bases between. This CDR3 comprises 15 residues. From germline, CDR1 is SGDLS and CDR2 YYNGEE. As to time point: peripheral blood 6 weeks after treatment start. Locally advanced or metastatic urothelial carcinoma was present in patients. All patients handed over anywhere from 1 to 8 samples, pretreatment and on-treatment. Generated by immunoSEQ multiplex PCR, the TCRdb table keeps only in-frame clones and is missing some. Here the sample spans tens of thousands of clones, more than 80% being singletons. The chain uses TRBV9 and TRBJ2-7; tentative D call: TRBD2 (6 bases). The TCR comes from a man between 65 and 79 years old with urothelial cancer. Material: PBMCs, obtained around atezolizumab (anti-PD-L1) treatment. CDR3 sequence (DNA): TGTGCCAGCTCCGGGGGTAGTTTAGTCTCGGACGAGCAGTACTTC. Protein: CASSGGSLVSDEQYF.